This is a list of T cell receptor beta chains from one sample in a study of blood T cell repertoires in COVID-19. The protocol was immunoSEQ multiplex PCR, while the TCRdb copy is restricted to in-frame clones and leaves out a portion. The data show roughly 500,000 clones, about 88% seen once. Sequencing was performed on peripheral blood. Source of these receptors: a man aged 18 to 29 with COVID-19, enrolled during active disease. Each CDR3 is given with its conserved first and last residue.

V gene	J gene	CDR3 protein
TRBV6-6	TRBJ1-2	CASSLRPIKYGYTF
TRBV2	TRBJ1-2	CASSQGQGNGYTF
TRBV6-4	TRBJ2-2	CATGQGVNTGELFF
TRBV2	TRBJ2-3	CASSSRTSGATDTQYF
TRBV7-8	TRBJ2-1	CASSYRLAGTLVNEQFF
TRBV11-3	TRBJ2-7	CASRTGLAGGSYEQYF
TRBV5-6	TRBJ2-2	CASTPAGGGELFF
TRBV7-9	TRBJ2-3	CASARWGRGTDTQYF
TRBV7-3	TRBJ2-1	CASSLTRKLAGGTDEQFF
TRBV5-1	TRBJ2-1	CASSLGAGPLYNEQFF
TRBV7-6	TRBJ2-5	CASSLEGPAGGQETQYF
TRBV28	TRBJ2-2	CASSFEDTGELFF
TRBV27	TRBJ1-5	CASSASGENQPQHF
TRBV14	TRBJ2-3	CASSLGGGTQYF
TRBV9	TRBJ2-1	CASSVSRLVWGTYNEQFF
TRBV13	TRBJ1-1	CASSPPGQGRTEAFF
TRBV6-1	TRBJ1-1	CASSERTEAFF
TRBV24-1	TRBJ1-2	CATSDSGTGNTLYGYTF
TRBV11-3	TRBJ2-1	CASSLLLIAGGFEQFF
TRBV7-2	TRBJ1-2	CASSLSRVNYGYTF
TRBV19	TRBJ2-3	CASSIRGGTDTQYF
TRBV6-6	TRBJ1-6	CASSYGQLNSPLHF
TRBV19	TRBJ2-1	CASSISSGGSYNEQFF
TRBV19	TRBJ1-2	CASSMGQQGYGYTF
TRBV2	TRBJ1-4	CAGGQGGGEKLFF
TRBV7-8	TRBJ2-7	CASTRTSRYEQYF
TRBV9	TRBJ2-1	CASSVDRTNEQFF